This T cell receptor (beta chain) was profiled in a study of cytomegalovirus exposure and HLA in healthy donors. TCRdb's copy holds only in-frame clones and misses some; the assay was immunoSEQ multiplex PCR. This table has about 200,000 clones, around nine tenths appearing once. Trimming removed 5 bases from V and 3 bases from J; junction bases left unmatched: 5. From germline, CDR1 is LNHDA and CDR2 SQIVND (reference sequence). The CDR3 runs to 15 residues. Sequenced sample: PBMCs. The TCR comes from a young woman in good health and CMV-seropositive. The rearrangement links TRBV19 to TRBJ1-5, with 9 bases matching TRBD1. In nucleotides, the CDR3 is TGTGCCAGTAGTCCCCGGACAGGGGACAATCAGCCCCAGCATTTT. It translates to CASSPRTGDNQPQHF.